The 14 T cell receptor beta chains presented below share a single source sample, sequenced in a study of blood T cell repertoires in COVID-19. Sequenced by immunoSEQ multiplex PCR; TCRdb stores in-frame clones only, minus some. The sample carries tens of thousands of clones, 70% to 85% recorded once. Material for sequencing was peripheral blood. The receptors originated from a human donor in a cohort sampled during active COVID-19.

The chain's CDR3 is CASVKAGTYEQYF. In nucleotides, the CDR3 is TGTGCCAGCGTCAAGGCCGGGACCTACGAGCAGTACTTC. The chain couples TRBV7-6 to TRBJ2-7, with a weak D call TRBD2 (5 bases). Trimming pared 8 bases from V and 2 bases from J, leaving 13 bases between. Germline CDR1 is SGHVS and CDR2 is FNYEAQ. The CDR3 has 13 amino acids.

The chain couples TRBV15 to TRBJ1-2; TRBD1 matches 10 bases. V gave up 4 bases and J gave up 6 bases; unmatched junction bases: 8. CDR1 is LNHNV and CDR2 is YYDKDF in the germline V gene (reference sequence). The CDR3 consists of 15 residues. In DNA form, the CDR3 reads TGTGCCACCAGCATAGACCGGGACAGGGGTAATGGCTACACCTTC. Translation gives CATSIDRDRGNGYTF.

The chain joins TRBV5-8 to TRBJ1-2; D ambiguous. CDR1 is SGHTS, CDR2 YDEGEE, per germline. The CDR3 has 16 amino acids. V was cut by 6 bases and J by 0 bases, with 18 bases left in between. CDR3 nucleotides: TGTGCCAGCAACCCCTCTTTGCCGAGAGCTAACTATGGCTACACCTTC. It translates to CASNPSLPRANYGYTF.

This sequence joins TRBV19 and TRBJ2-5; D is perhaps TRBD2 (5 bases). Germline CDR1 and CDR2: LNHDA and SQIVND (reference sequence). With 5 bases removed from V and 0 bases from J, the gap between germline ends came to 13 bases. The CDR3 length is 15 residues. CDR3 coding DNA: TGTGCCAGTAGTCGGAGTAGCGTGTACCAAGAGACCCAGTACTTC. It specifies CASSRSSVYQETQYF.

This sequence joins TRBV7-7 and TRBJ2-5, with D maybe TRBD1 (6 bases). CDR1 is SSHAT, CDR2 FNYEAQ, per germline (reference sequence). Trimming removed 1 base at V and 5 bases at J, with 17 bases between. The CDR3 has 16 residues. The CDR3 loop reads CASSLEVGSGAETQYF. CDR3 bases: TGTGCCAGCAGCTTAGAAGTCGGATCAGGGGCTGAGACCCAGTACTTC.

The V call is TRBV28, the J call TRBJ2-7; D remains unclear. This CDR3 spans 14 amino acids. V lost 8 bases, J lost 3 bases, and 17 bases lay in between. Germline V gene lookup returns CDR1 MDHEN and CDR2 SYDVKM. The CDR3 DNA reads as TGTGCCAGCCGGTTAGGCTTAGCTGGCTACGAGCAGTACTTC. It translates to CASRLGLAGYEQYF.

The rearrangement uses TRBV20-1 and TRBJ2-3, with 7 bases identical to TRBD1. The CDR3 has 15 amino acids. Germline V gene data show CDR1 as DFQATT and CDR2 as SNEGSKA (reference sequence). V lost 3 bases, J lost 0 bases, and 6 bases stayed unmatched. The CDR3 region is CSASKGTASTDTQYF. CDR3 coding DNA: TGCAGTGCTAGTAAAGGGACAGCTAGCACAGATACGCAGTATTTT.

The J gene is TRBJ1-2, the V gene TRBV29-1; a possible D gene is TRBD1 (5 bases). The CDR3 is 13 residues long. The germline CDR1 and CDR2 sequences are SQVTM and ANQGSEA. The ends were cut back, 1 base at V and 6 bases at J, with 12 bases in the middle. As DNA, the CDR3 is TGCAGCGTTGAAGGTAGGCAGGACAATGGCTACACCTTC. Encoded protein: CSVEGRQDNGYTF. Drawing the rest from reference TRBV29-1 and TRBJ1-2, the complete variable domain is SAVISQKPSRDICQRGTSLTIQCQVDSQVTMMFWYRQQPGQSLTLIATANQGSEATYESGFVIDKFPISRPNLTFSTLTVSNMSPEDSSIYLCSVEGRQDNGYTFGSGTRLTVV.

The chain has TRBV5-6 and TRBJ2-1; 7 bases fit TRBD2. CDR1 SGHDT and CDR2 YYEEEE come from the germline V gene. The CDR3 extends over 14 amino acids. After removal of 1 base from V and 6 bases from J, the junction contained 4 bases not matched to a gene. The CDR3 reads CASSLSLAANEQFF. CDR3 sequence (DNA): TGTGCCAGCAGCTTGAGTCTAGCGGCCAATGAGCAGTTCTTC.

The CDR3 region has the DNA TGTGCCAGCAGCCCGTGGGCAGGGATAAACTATGGCTACACCTTC. Residues: CASSPWAGINYGYTF. This chain connects TRBV27 to TRBJ1-2, with D perhaps matching TRBD1 (5 bases). Germline values: CDR1 MNHEY, CDR2 SMNVEV (reference sequence). Trimming cost V 6 bases and J 2 bases, with 16 bases left between them. This CDR3 comprises 15 residues.

V is TRBV6-4 and J is TRBJ2-1, with 12 positions matching TRBD2. V lost 4 bases, J lost 8 bases, and 6 bases stayed unmatched. The CDR3 runs 15 residues. Germline CDR1 MRHNA, CDR2 SNTAGT. The CDR3 sequence: CASSGLAGAVDEQFF. In DNA form, the CDR3 reads TGTGCCAGCAGTGGACTAGCGGGGGCTGTGGATGAGCAGTTCTTC.

The CDR3 DNA is TGTGCCAGCAGCCACCTTTATACGCAGTATTTT. It specifies CASSHLYTQYF. The V and J genes are TRBV4-2 and TRBJ2-3; D is uncertain. There are 11 residues in the CDR3. Trimming shortened V by 3 bases and J by 7 bases, and 5 bases separated the two germline ends. Looked up from germline, CDR1 is LGHNA and CDR2 is YNFKEQ.

The chain recombines TRBV6-5 with TRBJ1-2, with TRBD1 identical over 9 bases. With 6 bases clipped from V and 7 bases from J, the junction kept 6 bases outside the gene matches. Germline assignment: CDR1 MNHEY and CDR2 SVGAGI. The CDR3 length is 13 residues. The CDR3 sequence is CASRQTGGPGYTF. The DNA of the CDR3 is TGTGCCAGCAGACAAACAGGGGGCCCTGGCTACACCTTC.

This chain uses TRBV6-2 or TRBV6-3 with TRBJ2-3; the D gene is possibly TRBD2 (7 bases). Germline loops: CDR1 MNHEY, CDR2 SVGEGT. With 6 bases removed from V and 10 bases from J, the gap between germline ends came to 23 bases. The CDR3 length is 15 residues. CDR3 sequence: CASSLRGPPAGAQYF. The CDR3 region has the DNA TGTGCCAGCAGCCTGCGGGGGCCCCCCGCAGGTGCGCAGTATTTT.